This T cell receptor (beta chain) emerged from a study of blood T cell repertoires in COVID-19. Germline V CDR1 and CDR2: MNHEY, SVGAGI. CDR3 length: 15 residues. Sequencing used immunoSEQ multiplex PCR; TCRdb keeps in-frame clones, though not all of them. The sample contains over 200,000 clones, about nine tenths of which appear only once. On this clone itself: An end of the junction does not agree with germline; a read error may underlie this.

The sequenced sample was peripheral blood. This TCR was recovered from a man at least 80 years old with acute or convalescent COVID-19. This chain joins TRBV6-5 and TRBJ2-5; 12 nucleotides align to TRBD1. The CDR3 DNA is TGTACCAGCAGTTACACGGGACAGGGGGCAGAGACCCAGTACTTC. Its translation: CTSSYTGQGAETQYF.